The 19 T cell receptor beta chains below were found in one sample sequenced in a study of early T cells in non-severe SARS-CoV-2 infection. TCRdb analysed the 5' RACE reads with MiXCR anew, one entry per CDR3 protein. The table records tens of thousands of distinct CDR3 sequences, 11% to 15% of them present only once. The sample comprised whole blood. These receptors were obtained from an adult who was a healthcare worker with PCR-confirmed SARS-CoV-2 infection or an uninfected control (not recorded which).

This clonotype was seen more than once but under ten times. The V and J genes are TRBV29-1 and TRBJ2-7; D is possibly TRBD1 (6 bases). V was pared by 4 bases and J by 4 bases, with 14 bases between. CDR1 is SQVTM and CDR2 is ANQGSEA in the germline V gene. The CDR3 runs to 13 residues. The CDR3 nucleotides read TGCAGCGTTGGTGACGGGACACATTACGAGCAGTACTTC. It translates to CSVGDGTHYEQYF.

The chain carries TRBV6-5 and TRBJ2-3, with 10 bases that match TRBD2. CDR3 length equals 16 residues. J gave up 4 bases and V 2 bases, and 6 bases lay outside the gene matches. Germline CDR1 reads MNHEY; CDR2 reads SVGAGI. The CDR3 is CASSYGPGTSADTQYF. The CDR3 DNA reads TGTGCCAGCAGTTACGGTCCCGGGACTAGCGCAGATACGCAGTATTTT.

This clonotype was recorded a few times. J is TRBJ1-5 and V is TRBV19; TRBD1 aligns across 9 bases. The CDR3 is 18 residues long. With V trimmed by 3 bases and J by 2 bases, 11 bases remained unmatched. Germline V CDR1 and CDR2: LNHDA, SQIVND (reference sequence). In nucleotides, the CDR3 is TGTGCCAGTAGTATCTGGGACAGGGTTGATGTCGGCAATCAGCCCCAGCATTTT. Protein product: CASSIWDRVDVGNQPQHF.

This clonotype was observed many times. V gene TRBV6-6 combines with J gene TRBJ2-7; 8 bases agree with TRBD1. V shed 2 bases, J shed 1 base, and the junction held 4 bases outside the gene matches. The CDR3 covers 15 residues. From germline, CDR1 is MNHNY and CDR2 SVGAGI (reference sequence). CDR3 residues: CASSYPGQASYEQYF. In DNA, the CDR3 is TGTGCCAGCAGTTACCCGGGACAGGCTTCCTACGAGCAGTACTTC.

The chain couples TRBV15 to TRBJ2-5, with 9 bases matching TRBD2. J gave up 6 bases and V 0 bases, and 11 bases lay outside the gene matches. The length of the CDR3 is 17 residues. Germline values: CDR1 LNHNV, CDR2 YYDKDF (reference sequence). The CDR3 DNA reads as TGTGCCACCAGCAGAGATCAGGGTAGCGGGGGTTCGAAGACCCAGTACTTC. Its translation is CATSRDQGSGGSKTQYF.

This clonotype has at least ten counts. The chain links TRBV6-4 to TRBJ2-5, with 8 bases matching TRBD2. J lost 5 bases, V lost 3 bases, and 11 bases had no gene match. CDR1 and CDR2 (germline): MRHNA, SNTAGT. This CDR3 spans 16 amino acids. CDR3: CASSESPGLGTETQYF. CDR3 bases: TGTGCCAGCAGTGAATCCCCGGGACTAGGAACGGAGACCCAGTACTTC.

This clonotype appeared many times. The rearrangement uses TRBV7-3 and TRBJ2-2; no clear D. V dropped 5 bases and J dropped 3 bases, with 10 bases sitting between them. The V gene's germline CDR1 is SGHTA and CDR2 FQGTGA. The length of the CDR3 is 14 residues. This CDR3 reads CASSRHAHTGELFF. CDR3 coding DNA: TGTGCCAGCAGCCGCCATGCCCACACCGGGGAGCTGTTTTTT.

The chain links TRBV5-6 to TRBJ1-6, with D unclear. V was clipped by 2 bases and J by 12 bases, with 15 bases between them. The CDR3 is 14 amino acids. Per the germline V gene, CDR1 is SGHDT and CDR2 is YYEEEE. This chain's CDR3 is CASSFNSGSKPLHF. CDR3 nucleotides: TGTGCCAGCAGCTTCAACTCGGGTTCAAAACCCCTCCACTTT.

The genes are TRBV5-4 and TRBJ1-2; D is unresolved. V was shortened by 0 bases and J by 2 bases, with 8 bases between the two germline ends. Germline V gene sequence: CDR1 SGHNT, CDR2 YYREEE (reference sequence). CDR3 length: 14 residues. CDR3 DNA: TGTGCCAGCAGCTTGGCAGGACCGAACTATGGCTACACCTTC. As protein: CASSLAGPNYGYTF.

The CDR3 sequence is CASSPRTGSSGNTIYF. The CDR3 nucleotides read TGTGCCAGCAGCCCCCGGACAGGGAGCTCTGGAAACACCATATATTTT. This chain links TRBV7-9 with TRBJ1-3, with TRBD1 identical over 8 bases. V was pared by 5 bases and J by 0 bases, with 6 bases of the junction left unmatched. CDR3 size: 16 residues. Germline loops: CDR1 SEHNR, CDR2 FQNEAQ (reference sequence).

This clonotype was seen a few times. This chain links TRBV19 with TRBJ2-1; perhaps TRBD2 as D (6 bases). Germline V gene sequence: CDR1 LNHDA, CDR2 SQIVND (reference sequence). This CDR3 comprises 13 residues. V was trimmed by 9 bases and J by 10 bases, leaving 19 bases between them. CDR3 protein: CASAGWGAEEQFF. DNA for the CDR3: TGTGCCAGCGCGGGGTGGGGCGCGGAGGAGCAGTTCTTC.

The chain uses TRBV6-5 and TRBJ1-5; 7 bases agree with TRBD1. There are 15 residues in the CDR3. With 5 bases clipped from V and 11 bases from J, the junction kept 15 bases outside the gene matches. Germline CDR1 reads MNHEY; CDR2 reads SVGAGI. CDR3 region: CASSPRTGPWVTQHF. The CDR3 DNA reads TGTGCCAGCAGTCCACGGACAGGACCATGGGTAACCCAGCATTTT.

The genes are TRBV29-1 and TRBJ2-1, with D maybe TRBD2 (5 bases). Per germline, CDR1 SQVTM and CDR2 ANQGSEA. The V gene lost 4 bases and the J gene lost 2 bases, with 9 bases spanning the gap. The CDR3 extends over 13 amino acids. CDR3 sequence: CSVAEGTYNEQFF. Here the CDR3 DNA reads TGCAGCGTTGCAGAGGGAACCTACAATGAGCAGTTCTTC.

This clonotype showed up just a few times. The CDR3 sequence is CASSHTTGDPSEQYF. The CDR3 DNA sequence: TGCGCCAGCAGCCACACTACAGGGGACCCTAGCGAGCAGTACTTC. The chain couples TRBV4-3 to TRBJ2-7; 7 bases agree with TRBD1. Germline CDR1 LGHNA, CDR2 YSLEER. J was trimmed by 6 bases and V by 3 bases; bases with no gene match: 11. The CDR3 has 15 residues.

The chain couples TRBV5-1 to TRBJ2-1, with 9 bases identical to TRBD1. The ends lost 3 bases at V and 2 bases at J; junction bases unmatched: 3. There are 15 residues in the CDR3. Germline loops: CDR1 SGHRS, CDR2 YFSETQ. CDR3 in DNA: TGCGCCAGCAGCTCGGGACAGGGCGCCTACAATGAGCAGTTCTTC. Its translation is CASSSGQGAYNEQFF.

V is TRBV5-1 and J is TRBJ1-5; no firm D call. This CDR3 region has 15 residues. V lost 0 bases and J lost 2, with 9 bases in between. Germline V lookup: CDR1 SGHRS, CDR2 YFSETQ. The CDR3 reads CASSLEGLGNQPQHF. DNA for the CDR3: TGCGCCAGCAGCTTGGAGGGCCTTGGCAATCAGCCCCAGCATTTT.

This clonotype appeared many times. The V and J genes are TRBV9 and TRBJ1-6; no clear D. The ends were cut back, 3 bases at V and 0 bases at J, with 10 bases in the middle. The length of the CDR3 is 16 residues. The germline V gene encodes CDR1 SGDLS and CDR2 YYNGEE. The CDR3 loop is CASSASRSSYNSPLHF. The CDR3 DNA reads as TGTGCCAGCAGCGCTTCAAGGAGCTCCTATAATTCACCCCTCCACTTT. The full variable domain, completed using reference TRBV9 and TRBJ1-6, is DSGVTQTPKHLITATGQRVTLRCSPRSGDLSVYWYQQSLDQGLQFLIQYYNGEERAKGNILERFSAQQFPDLHSELNLSSLELGDSALYFCASSASRSSYNSPLHFGNGTRLTVT.

The chain links TRBV29-1 to TRBJ1-6; 9 bases are shared with TRBD1. The CDR3 is made up of 13 amino acids. V gave up 4 bases and J gave up 6 bases; unmatched junction bases: 1. The germline V gene encodes CDR1 SQVTM and CDR2 ANQGSEA. The DNA of the CDR3 is TGCAGCGTTGTGGGACAGGGTAATTCACCCCTCCACTTT. Its translation: CSVVGQGNSPLHF.

A word on this clonotype: This CDR3 fails to terminate in the conserved phenylalanine or tryptophan, so it likely reflects a read error. This rearrangement joins TRBV7-2 to TRBJ2-2; D is unresolved. Germline V gene lookup returns CDR1 SGHTA and CDR2 FQGNSA. Trimming took off 5 bases at V and 1 base at J, with 11 bases between the two ends. The CDR3 covers 15 residues. The CDR3 reads CASSLVGLNTGELFY. CDR3 sequence (DNA): TGTGCCAGCAGCCTAGTCGGCTTGAACACCGGGGAGCTGTTTTAC.